The sequence of this TCR beta chain was determined in a study of T cell changes during pregnancy in multiple sclerosis. The V end lost 3 bases, the J end lost 6 bases, and 11 bases lay between the germline ends. CDR3 length: 13 amino acids. The germline gives CDR1 KGHSH, CDR2 LQKENI. The data were produced by immunoSEQ multiplex PCR, yet TCRdb's version contains in-frame clones alone and is incomplete. Among tens of thousands of clones listed, roughly 91% were seen once. The sequenced sample was CD4+ T cells from peripheral blood mononuclear cells, obtained in the third trimester of pregnancy. This receptor was obtained from a female donor with multiple sclerosis, enrolled in a pregnancy study. This chain connects TRBV18 to TRBJ1-1; D call uncertain. The CDR3 DNA sequence: TGTGCCAGCTCACCTACCCCCGGGGCTGAAGCTTTCTTT. Translation: CASSPTPGAEAFF.